Listed here are 23 T cell receptor delta chains from one sample, sequenced in a study of DNA immune sequencing with unique molecular identifiers (dated by TCRdb to 2018 to 2021). To prepare the library, multiplex PCR was applied. TCRdb records Illumina MiniSeq as the sequencer. A 32-plex assay with primers for all 8 TRDV and 4 TRDJ genes covering the CDR3 was used to amplify genomic DNA. A 12-nucleotide UMI was introduced during around 3 barcoding PCR cycles, after which a second PCR was performed with Illumina adapter primers. TCRdb recomputed clones from the public reads with CATT; identical DNA rows were then combined. The sample table lists more than 4,000 delta-chain clones, approximately 12% of them with a count of one. The ten top clones hold around half of the sample. The sample consisted of gamma-delta T cells enriched from blood buffy coat, or unenriched PBMCs (not recorded which). All receptors come from a human donor in good health.

This clone was observed a handful of times. The mismatch at residue 6 between this DNA's translation and the TCRdb protein of a much larger clone likely reflects a read error; the protein shown is translated from the DNA. The V and J genes are TRDV2 and TRDJ1; D gene ambiguous. This CDR3 region has 15 residues. Deletions cut 3 bases from V and 0 bases from J, with 13 bases between. Germline assignment: CDR1 GEAIGNYY and CDR2 EKD. CDR3 in DNA: TGTGCCTGTGACGGCATCGGTGCAAACACCGATAAACTCATCTTT. Translation gives CACDGIGANTDKLIF.

Remarks on this clone: One base away lies a much larger clone, so this may be a sequencing read error. The genes are TRDV1 and TRDJ1; 12 bases map to TRDD3. The J gene was not available in TCRdb and was assigned here by matching the DNA to germline segments. The CDR3 is made up of 26 amino acids. Germline CDR1 and CDR2: TSWWSYY and QGS. The CDR3 DNA follows: TGTGCTCTTGTGGAACGGAGGTCCTACGTGCTCTGGGGGATACGGGCGAGGAGTTGGTACACCGATAAACTCATCTTT. It is translated as CALVERRSYVLWGIRARSWYTDKLIF.

There are a few counts of this clone. The protein held in TCRdb is that of a much larger clone and does not match this DNA's translation at residue 13, likely because of a read error; the protein shown is translated from the DNA. The J gene is TRDJ1, the V gene TRDV2; 9 bases are shared with TRDD3. Germline CDR1 and CDR2: GEAIGNYY and EKD. The CDR3 spans 20 residues. V lost 4 bases, J lost 0 bases, and 20 bases stayed unmatched. CDR3: CACDNLGTGGYRSYTDKLIF. In DNA form, the CDR3 reads TGTGCCTGTGATAACCTTGGTACGGGGGGATACCGTTCTTACACCGATAAACTCATCTTT.

As for this clone: The protein recorded in TCRdb matches a much larger clone and deviates from this DNA's translation at residue 15, suggesting a read error; the protein here is obtained by translating the DNA. The chain employs TRDV2 and TRDJ1; 9 bases fit TRDD3. Germline V lookup: CDR1 GEAIGNYY, CDR2 EKD. The CDR3 is 17 amino acids. The CDR3, as DNA: TGTGCCTGTGACACCGTGCGGGGATACGGTAACACCGATAAAATCATCTTT. This translates into CACDTVRGYGNTDKIIF.

This clone was seen at least ten times. The J gene is TRDJ1, the V gene TRDV2; TRDD3 is a possible D gene (9 bases). CDR1 is GEAIGNYY, CDR2 EKD, per germline. The V gene lost 3 bases and the J gene lost 0 bases, with 37 bases spanning the gap. This CDR3 has 23 residues. For the CDR3, the DNA is TGTGCCTGTGACCCTCTTACTGACCGCTCTTCCTACCCTACTGGGGGAGACACCGATAAACTCATCTTT. Residues: CACDPLTDRSSYPTGGDTDKLIF.

In its sample, this clone was seen a few times. The chain joins TRDV2 to TRDJ3; 12 positions agree with TRDD3. CDR3 length: 22 amino acids. V trimming: 3 bases; J trimming: 1 base; junction bases outside the gene matches: 15. CDR1 and CDR2 from the germline V gene are GEAIGNYY and EKD. CDR3 region: CACDPILGDTYLGSWDTRQMFF. The CDR3 DNA reads TGTGCCTGTGACCCTATACTGGGGGATACCTACCTGGGGTCCTGGGACACCCGACAGATGTTTTTC.

This clone is labeled hyperexpanded (1% or more). The sample carries other DNA sequences with the same CDR3. The rearrangement uses TRDV2 and TRDJ1; 11 nucleotides agree with TRDD3. This CDR3 is built from 17 residues. Germline assignment: CDR1 GEAIGNYY and CDR2 EKD. Germline trimming cut 0 bases from V and 2 bases from J; bases unmatched to any gene: 7. The CDR3 sequence is CACDTVGGYAGTDKLIF. The CDR3 region has the DNA TGTGCCTGTGACACCGTTGGGGGATACGCTGGGACCGATAAACTCATCTTT.

This clone was seen more than once but under ten times. The protein that TCRdb holds for this DNA derives from a much larger clone and differs from the translated DNA at residue 14, which likely indicates a read error; the protein shown here is translated from the DNA. The chain has TRDV2 and TRDJ1, with D possibly TRDD3 on 5 matching bases. The end of the DNA fits TRDJ2 better, so the J call may be wrong. Germline V gene data show CDR1 as GEAIGNYY and CDR2 as EKD. The CDR3 spans 15 residues. The CDR3 reads CACDTVGGRTDKLFF. The CDR3 region has the DNA TGTGCCTGTGACACCGTCGGGGGTCGCACCGATAAACTCTTCTTT.

As concerns this clone: TCRdb pairs this DNA with a much larger clone's protein that differs at residue 6, likely a read error; the protein shown was translated from the DNA. V is TRDV2 and J is TRDJ1; maybe TRDD3 (5 bases). The V end lost 0 bases, the J end lost 1 base, and 11 bases lay between the germline ends. The CDR3 is made up of 15 amino acids. Germline V gives CDR1 GEAIGNYY, CDR2 EKD. Here the CDR3 reads CACDTIGGRTDKLIF. The CDR3 DNA is TGTGCCTGTGACACCATCGGGGGTCGCACCGATAAACTCATCTTT.

Notes on this clone: TCRdb has a much larger clone's protein, which differs at residue 17 from the translation of this DNA, likely because of a read error; what is shown is the protein translated from the DNA. The chain couples TRDV2 to TRDJ3; 11 positions match TRDD3. Per germline, CDR1 GEAIGNYY and CDR2 EKD. CDR3 length equals 20 residues. CDR3 DNA sequence: TGTGCCTGTGAACCGTACTGGGGGATAATAGGCTCCTGGGACACCCGACATATGTTTTTC. The encoded protein is CACEPYWGIIGSWDTRHMFF.

The chain joins TRDV1 to TRDJ1, with D unresolved. TCRdb lists no J gene, so it was determined here by aligning the DNA to germline. This CDR3 spans 20 amino acids. Per the germline V gene, CDR1 is TSWWSYY and CDR2 is QGS. Trimming pared 0 bases from V and 3 bases from J, leaving 26 bases between. The CDR3 sequence: CALGELYTPSRTAIADKLIF. The CDR3 coding sequence is TGTGCTCTTGGGGAACTGTATACCCCATCCCGTACTGCTATAGCCGATAAACTCATCTTT.

This clone occurred many times. The chain couples TRDV1 to TRDJ1, with 10 bases matching TRDD3. The CDR3 length is 28 residues. The germline V gene encodes CDR1 TSWWSYY and CDR2 QGS. Trimming removed 2 bases from V and 0 bases from J; junction bases left unmatched: 39. CDR3 DNA: TGTGCTCTTGGGGAAAGGAGATTCCTACGATCTGCTACTGTGGGTATGTACTGGGGGATTTATAACACCGATAAACTCATCTTT. Protein: CALGERRFLRSATVGMYWGIYNTDKLIF.

In its sample, this clone ranks as medium-sized (0.01 to 0.1%). The gene calls are TRDV2 and TRDJ3; 11 bases line up with TRDD3. CDR1 GEAIGNYY and CDR2 EKD come from the germline V gene. Losses at the gene ends were 2 bases for V and 0 bases for J; bases not matched to a gene: 2. The CDR3 consists of 18 residues. CDR3 nucleotide sequence: TGTGCCTGTGACAATACTGGGGGATACTCCTGGGACACCCGACAGATGTTTTTC. This codes for CACDNTGGYSWDTRQMFF.

This clone has at least ten counts. Here the CDR3 DNA reads TGTGCTCTTGCCCGCCTAGCCTTCCTCGGGCGGACTGAGAGATACGCGCTTTCTTATAAACTCATCTTT. Its protein is CALARLAFLGRTERYALSYKLIF. The chain is built from TRDV1 and TRDJ1, with TRDD2 as a possible D gene (7 bases). TCRdb supplies no J gene; here it was assigned by aligning the nucleotide sequence to germline. V was shortened by 7 bases and J by 6 bases, with 45 bases between the two germline ends. The CDR3 is 23 residues long. CDR1 and CDR2 from the germline V gene are TSWWSYY and QGS.

In its sample, this clone was seen many times. No V gene was called, and the J gene is TRDJ1; whether TRDD3, the table's D call, matches the DNA was not checked. The length of the CDR3 is 16 residues. CDR3 protein: CALGGAYWGIPDKLIF. CDR3 DNA: TGTGCTCTTGGGGGGGCGTACTGGGGGATACCCGATAAACTCATCTTT.

Comments on this clone: This likely stems from a read error, as it lies one base from a far larger clone. The rearrangement links TRDV1 to TRDJ1; TRDD2 agrees at 8 bases. The J gene was missing in TCRdb and was found by matching the end of the DNA to germline. Germline CDR1 TSWWSYY, CDR2 QGS. The CDR3 spans 23 residues. Here the CDR3 reads CALGDLPRTSYVRGGTYTDELIF. CDR3 sequence (DNA): TGTGCTCTTGGGGACCTACCAAGGACTTCCTACGTCCGGGGGGGGACGTACACCGATGAACTCATCTTT.

Regarding this clone: The protein that TCRdb holds for this DNA derives from a much larger clone and differs from the translated DNA at residue 6, which likely indicates a read error; the protein shown here is translated from the DNA. CDR3: CACDTAGGGDIRSDKLIF. CDR3 nucleotide sequence: TGTGCCTGTGACACCGCAGGAGGTGGGGATATCCGATCCGATAAACTCATCTTT. The chain recombines TRDV2 with TRDJ2, with 7 bases lining up with TRDD3. Matching the DNA end better, TRDJ1 makes the J call doubtful. Germline lookup yields CDR1 GEAIGNYY and CDR2 EKD. The CDR3 is 18 amino acids.

This clone appeared a few times. The rearrangement links TRDV2 to TRDJ3; 7 bases align to TRDD3. This CDR3 contains 17 residues. Germline V gene data show CDR1 as GEAIGNYY and CDR2 as EKD. V lost 2 bases and J lost 1; bases outside the gene matches: 4. The CDR3 protein is CACDSTGESWDTRQMFF. The CDR3 nucleotides are TGTGCCTGTGACAGTACTGGGGAATCCTGGGACACCCGACAGATGTTTTTC.

This clone was found a few times. A far larger clone is one base from this, pointing to a likely read error. Additional DNA sequences in this sample encode the identical CDR3. V gene TRDV2 combines with J gene TRDJ3, with 7 bases fitting TRDD3. V was pared by 1 base and J by 1 base, with 6 bases of the junction left unmatched. The CDR3 consists of 18 residues. Per germline, CDR1 GEAIGNYY and CDR2 EKD. The CDR3 protein is CACDTLLGSSWDTRQMFF. The CDR3 DNA reads TGTGCCTGTGACACTCTACTGGGGAGTTCCTGGGACACCCGACAGATGTTTTTC.

The V gene remains uncalled, whereas the J gene is TRDJ1. The CDR3 is 15 residues long. Here the CDR3 reads CALGKYFPSADKLIF. In DNA form, the CDR3 reads TGTGCTCTTGGGAAGTACTTCCCCTCGGCCGATAAACTCATCTTT.

This clone occurred a few times. The chain carries TRDV1 and TRDJ1; 12 bases match TRDD3. This CDR3 is 21 amino acids long. V lost 2 bases and J lost 7; bases outside the gene matches: 23. Germline V lookup: CDR1 TSWWSYY, CDR2 QGS. The CDR3 DNA reads TGTGCTCTTGGGGAATGGGCTAGTTCCGCCTCATCTGGGGGATACGCTGGTAAACTCATCTTT. Protein: CALGEWASSASSGGYAGKLIF.

A note on this clone: This likely stems from a read error, as it lies one base from a far larger clone. This sequence joins TRDV1 and TRDJ1, with 13 bases matching TRDD3. The J gene is absent in TCRdb and was assigned here via DNA matching to germline. Germline V CDR1 and CDR2: TSWWSYY, QGS. The CDR3 is 26 amino acids. CDR3 protein: CALREPPPTDSVLGDTPQTAADKLIF. The CDR3 DNA follows: TGTGCTCTTAGGGAACCCCCTCCTACGGATTCAGTACTGGGGGATACGCCCCAGACGGCCGCCGATAAACTCATCTTT.

This clone has just a few counts. A much larger clone differs from this one at a single base, so this may be a read error. V gene TRDV2 combines with J gene TRDJ1; 7 nucleotides match TRDD3. Looked up from germline, CDR1 is GEAIGNYY and CDR2 is EKD. CDR3 length: 18 residues. The DNA for the CDR3 is TGTGCCTGTGACACCGTAGGGGGATCCCTCCTGCCCACCGATAACCTCATCTTT. This gives the protein CACDTVGGSLLPTDNLIF.